The T cell receptor beta chain under discussion was sequenced for a study of T cell repertoires in cytomegalovirus infection. On this clonotype itself: Its matching antigen is unknown.

V dropped 2 bases and J dropped 1 base, with 17 bases sitting between them. The CDR3 runs 17 residues. Germline lookup yields CDR1 MNHGY and CDR2 SAAAGT. TCRdb ran MiXCR on the reads and lists one entry per CDR3 protein. Seen here are around 800,000 distinct CDR3 sequences, over 25% observed once, and the top ten hold around 12%. This receptor was taken from a human donor in good health (CMV status not recorded). Some clones in this sample may be carry-over from other donors' samples. The rearrangement joins TRBV6-8 to TRBJ2-5, with D possibly matching TRBD1 (6 bases). The source was cultured CD8+ T cells from PBMCs, collected from culture after CMV antigen stimulation. CDR3 sequence: CASSYGSLVGAQETQYF. The CDR3 DNA is TGTGCCAGCAGTTACGGTTCCCTAGTGGGGGCCCAAGAGACCCAGTACTTC.